This T cell receptor beta chain comes out of a study of beta chain features in type 1 diabetes. Study results and limitations: VDJ junctions from type 1 diabetes patients carried fewer insertions and larger deletions.

Trimming cost V 5 bases and J 0 bases, with 13 bases left between them. This CDR3 has 15 amino acids. Germline-derived CDR1 and CDR2 are LNHDA and SQIVND (reference sequence). cDNA synthesis used the whole RNA isolate, giving expressed TCRB sequences. Profiling relied on immunoSEQ multiplex PCR, and the TCRdb table lists in-frame clones only, not all of them. Altogether 390,000 or so clones are present, approximately 14% being singletons, with the ten largest covering roughly 0.04%. As for this clone: What it binds is not known.

A single heparinised draw of about 120 mL on average was taken per donor. The source is a man younger than 45 in good health. This chain uses TRBV19 with TRBJ1-1; D remains unclear. Sequencing was performed on naive CD4+ T cells from blood. The CDR3 spells CASSPNRRMNTEAFF. The CDR3 DNA sequence: TGTGCCAGTAGTCCAAACAGAAGGATGAACACTGAAGCTTTCTTT.